This TCR beta chain was documented in a study of blood T cell repertoires in COVID-19. Sequencing used immunoSEQ multiplex PCR; TCRdb keeps in-frame clones, though not all of them. Among tens of thousands of clones listed, roughly 90% were seen once. CDR1 is SGHNT and CDR2 is YENEEA in the germline V gene. This CDR3 has 17 amino acids. Trimming shortened V by 0 bases and J by 1 base, and 14 bases separated the two germline ends. This TCR was sampled from a man between 60 and 75 years old with acute or convalescent COVID-19. The sample taken for sequencing was peripheral blood. The chain uses TRBV11-3 and TRBJ2-3; TRBD1 is a possible D gene (6 bases). CDR3 sequence: CASSLDPWTERTDTQYF. CDR3 sequence (DNA): TGTGCCAGCAGCTTAGACCCCTGGACAGAGCGCACAGATACGCAGTATTTT.